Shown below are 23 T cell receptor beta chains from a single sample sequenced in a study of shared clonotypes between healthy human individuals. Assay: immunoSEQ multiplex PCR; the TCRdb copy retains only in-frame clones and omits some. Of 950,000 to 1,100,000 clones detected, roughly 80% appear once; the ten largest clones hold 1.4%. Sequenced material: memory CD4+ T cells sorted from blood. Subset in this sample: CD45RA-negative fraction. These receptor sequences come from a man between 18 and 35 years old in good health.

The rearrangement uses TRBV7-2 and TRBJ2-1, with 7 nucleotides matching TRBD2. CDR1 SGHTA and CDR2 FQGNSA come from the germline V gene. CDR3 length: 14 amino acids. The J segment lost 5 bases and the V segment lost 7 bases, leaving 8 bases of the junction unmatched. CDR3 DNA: TGTGCCAGCAAAAGCGGGGCCTTCGACAATGAGCAGTTCTTC. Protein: CASKSGAFDNEQFF. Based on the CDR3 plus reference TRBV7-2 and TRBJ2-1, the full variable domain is GAGVSQSPSNKVTEKGKDVELRCDPISGHTALYWYRQSLGQGLEFLIYFQGNSAPDKSGLPSDRFSAERTGGSVSTLTIQRTQQEDSAVYLCASKSGAFDNEQFFGPGTRLTVL.

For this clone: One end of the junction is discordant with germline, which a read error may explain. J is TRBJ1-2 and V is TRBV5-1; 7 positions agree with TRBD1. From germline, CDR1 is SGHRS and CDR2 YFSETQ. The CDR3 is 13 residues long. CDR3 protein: CASRLGGGRGYTF. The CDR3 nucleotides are TGCGCCAGCAGATTGGGAGGGGGCCGTGGCTACACCTTC.

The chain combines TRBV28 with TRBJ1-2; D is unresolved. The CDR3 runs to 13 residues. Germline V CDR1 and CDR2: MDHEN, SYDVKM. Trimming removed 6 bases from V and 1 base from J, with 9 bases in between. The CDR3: CASRIGVNYGYTF. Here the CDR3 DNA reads TGTGCCAGCAGAATTGGGGTTAACTATGGCTACACCTTC.

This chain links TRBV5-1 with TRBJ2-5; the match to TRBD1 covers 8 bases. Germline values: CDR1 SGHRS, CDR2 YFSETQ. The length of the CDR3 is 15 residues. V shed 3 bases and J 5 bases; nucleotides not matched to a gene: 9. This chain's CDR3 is CASSSRTGLWETQYF. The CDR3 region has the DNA TGCGCCAGCAGCTCCCGGACAGGGCTATGGGAGACCCAGTACTTC.

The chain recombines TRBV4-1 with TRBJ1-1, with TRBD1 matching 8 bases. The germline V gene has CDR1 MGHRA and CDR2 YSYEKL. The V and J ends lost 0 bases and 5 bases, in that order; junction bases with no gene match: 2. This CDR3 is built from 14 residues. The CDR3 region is CASSQERTGTEAFF. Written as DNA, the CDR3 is TGCGCCAGCAGCCAAGAAAGGACAGGGACTGAAGCTTTCTTT.

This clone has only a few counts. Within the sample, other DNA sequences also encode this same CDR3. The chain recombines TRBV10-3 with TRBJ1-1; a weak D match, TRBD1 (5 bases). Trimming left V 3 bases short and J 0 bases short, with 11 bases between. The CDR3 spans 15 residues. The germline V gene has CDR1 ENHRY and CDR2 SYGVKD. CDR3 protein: CAISETGAMNTEAFF. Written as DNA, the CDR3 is TGTGCCATCAGTGAAACAGGAGCTATGAACACTGAAGCTTTCTTT.

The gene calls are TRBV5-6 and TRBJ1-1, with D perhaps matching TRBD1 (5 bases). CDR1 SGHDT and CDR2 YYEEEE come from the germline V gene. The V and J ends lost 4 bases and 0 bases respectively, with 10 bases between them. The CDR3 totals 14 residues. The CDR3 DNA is TGTGCCAGCAGCCGCGGACAACTGAACACTGAAGCTTTCTTT. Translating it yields CASSRGQLNTEAFF.

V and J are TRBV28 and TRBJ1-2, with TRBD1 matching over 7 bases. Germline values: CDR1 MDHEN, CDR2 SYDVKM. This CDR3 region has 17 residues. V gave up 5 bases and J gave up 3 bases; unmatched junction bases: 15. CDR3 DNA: TGTGCCAGCAGTCCTTCCTCCAGGGGGAGGAGGGACTATGGCTACACCTTC. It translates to CASSPSSRGRRDYGYTF.

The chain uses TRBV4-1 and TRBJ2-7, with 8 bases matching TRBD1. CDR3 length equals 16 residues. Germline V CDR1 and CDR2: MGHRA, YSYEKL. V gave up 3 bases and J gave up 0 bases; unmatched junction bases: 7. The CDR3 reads CASSQGTGGSSYEQYF. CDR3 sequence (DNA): TGCGCCAGCAGCCAGGGAACAGGGGGGAGCTCCTACGAGCAGTACTTC.

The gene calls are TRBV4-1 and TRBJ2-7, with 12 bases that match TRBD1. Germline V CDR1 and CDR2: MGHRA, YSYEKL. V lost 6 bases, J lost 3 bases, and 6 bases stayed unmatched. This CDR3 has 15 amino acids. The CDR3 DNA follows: TGCGCCAGCAGACCCGGGACAGGGGGCATCTACGAGCAGTACTTC. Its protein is CASRPGTGGIYEQYF.

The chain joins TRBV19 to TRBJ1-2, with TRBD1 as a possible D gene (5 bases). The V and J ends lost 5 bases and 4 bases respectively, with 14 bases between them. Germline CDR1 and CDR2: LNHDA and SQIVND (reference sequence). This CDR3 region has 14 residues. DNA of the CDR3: TGTGCCAGTAGTTTCCGCTGGGGGACCTATGGCTACACCTTC. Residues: CASSFRWGTYGYTF. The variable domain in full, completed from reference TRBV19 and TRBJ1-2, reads DGGITQSPKYLFRKEGQNVTLSCEQNLNHDAMYWYRQDPGQGLRLIYYSQIVNDFQKGDIAEGYSVSREKKESFPLTVTSAQKNPTAFYLCASSFRWGTYGYTFGSGTRLTVV.

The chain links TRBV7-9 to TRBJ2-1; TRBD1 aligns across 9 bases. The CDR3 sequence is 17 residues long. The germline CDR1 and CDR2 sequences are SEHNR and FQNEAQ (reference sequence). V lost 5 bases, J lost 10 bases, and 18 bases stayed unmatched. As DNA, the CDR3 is TGTGCCAGCAGCCCGAAGCAAACCCCGGGACAGGGAGGGGAGCAGTTCTTC. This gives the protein CASSPKQTPGQGGEQFF.

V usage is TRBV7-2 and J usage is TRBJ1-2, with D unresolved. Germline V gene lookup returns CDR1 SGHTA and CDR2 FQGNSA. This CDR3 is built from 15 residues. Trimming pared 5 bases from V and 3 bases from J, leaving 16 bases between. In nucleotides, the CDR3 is TGTGCCAGCAGCCGATCTTACGGGAGGGACTATGGCTACACCTTC. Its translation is CASSRSYGRDYGYTF.

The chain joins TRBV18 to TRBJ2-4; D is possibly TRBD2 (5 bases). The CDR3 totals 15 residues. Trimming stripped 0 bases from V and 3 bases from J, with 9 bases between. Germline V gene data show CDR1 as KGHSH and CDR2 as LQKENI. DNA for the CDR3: TGTGCCAGCTCACCACCTATAGCGAACAAAAACATTCAGTACTTC. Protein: CASSPPIANKNIQYF.

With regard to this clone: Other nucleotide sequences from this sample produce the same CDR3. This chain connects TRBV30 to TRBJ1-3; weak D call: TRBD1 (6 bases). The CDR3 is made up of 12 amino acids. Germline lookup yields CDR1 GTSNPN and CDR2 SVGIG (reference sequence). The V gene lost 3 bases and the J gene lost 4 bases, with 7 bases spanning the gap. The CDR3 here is CAWSDRGNTIYF. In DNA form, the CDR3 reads TGTGCCTGGAGCGACAGGGGAAACACCATATATTTT.

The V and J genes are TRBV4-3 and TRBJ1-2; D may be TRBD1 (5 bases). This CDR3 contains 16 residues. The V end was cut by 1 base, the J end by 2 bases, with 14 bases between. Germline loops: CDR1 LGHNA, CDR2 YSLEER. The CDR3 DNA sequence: TGCGCCAGCAGCCAAGTCGCGACAGTTGGCAACTATGGCTACACCTTC. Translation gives CASSQVATVGNYGYTF.

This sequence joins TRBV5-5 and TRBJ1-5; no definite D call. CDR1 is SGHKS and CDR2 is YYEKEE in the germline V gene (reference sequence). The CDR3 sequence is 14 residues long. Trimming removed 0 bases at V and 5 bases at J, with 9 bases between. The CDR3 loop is CASSLEFGDQPQHF. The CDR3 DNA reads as TGTGCCAGCAGCTTGGAATTCGGTGATCAGCCCCAGCATTTT.

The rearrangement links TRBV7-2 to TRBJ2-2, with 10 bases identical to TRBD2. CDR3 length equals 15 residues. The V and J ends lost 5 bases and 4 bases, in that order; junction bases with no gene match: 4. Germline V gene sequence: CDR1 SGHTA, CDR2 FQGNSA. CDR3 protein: CASSLRLAGTGELFF. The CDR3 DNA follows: TGTGCCAGCAGCCTTAGACTAGCGGGCACCGGGGAGCTGTTTTTT.

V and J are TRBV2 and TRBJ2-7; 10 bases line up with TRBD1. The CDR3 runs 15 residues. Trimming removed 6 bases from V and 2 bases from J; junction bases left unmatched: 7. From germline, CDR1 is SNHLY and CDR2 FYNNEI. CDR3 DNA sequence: TGTGCCAGCAGGGGGACAGGGGTAGGGACCTACGAGCAGTACTTC. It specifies CASRGTGVGTYEQYF.

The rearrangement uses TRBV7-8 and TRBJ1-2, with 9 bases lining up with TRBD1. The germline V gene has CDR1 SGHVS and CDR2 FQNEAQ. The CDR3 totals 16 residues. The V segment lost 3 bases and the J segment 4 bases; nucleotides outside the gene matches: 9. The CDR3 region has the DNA TGTGCCAGCAGCTTGGGACAGGGAGGGAACAGCTATGGCTACACCTTC. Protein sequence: CASSLGQGGNSYGYTF.

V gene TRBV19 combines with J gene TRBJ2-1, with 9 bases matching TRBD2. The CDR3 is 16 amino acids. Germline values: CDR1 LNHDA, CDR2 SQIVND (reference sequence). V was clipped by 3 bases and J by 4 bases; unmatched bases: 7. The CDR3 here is CASSIRAGGGYNEQFF. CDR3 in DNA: TGTGCCAGTAGTATTCGGGCGGGAGGGGGGTACAATGAGCAGTTCTTC.

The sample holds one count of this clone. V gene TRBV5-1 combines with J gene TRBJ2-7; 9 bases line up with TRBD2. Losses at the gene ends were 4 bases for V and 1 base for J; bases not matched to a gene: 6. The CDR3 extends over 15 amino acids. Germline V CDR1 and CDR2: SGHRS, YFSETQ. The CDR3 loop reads CASSTVAGVSYEQYF. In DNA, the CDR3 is TGCGCCAGCAGCACGGTAGCGGGAGTATCCTACGAGCAGTACTTC.

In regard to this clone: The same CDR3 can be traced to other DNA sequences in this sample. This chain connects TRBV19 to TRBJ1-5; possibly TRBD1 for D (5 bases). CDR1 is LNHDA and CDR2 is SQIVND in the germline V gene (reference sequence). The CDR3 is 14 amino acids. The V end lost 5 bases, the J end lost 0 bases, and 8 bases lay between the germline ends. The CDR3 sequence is CASSLTGSNQPQHF. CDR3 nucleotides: TGTGCCAGTAGTCTAACAGGTAGCAATCAGCCCCAGCATTTT.